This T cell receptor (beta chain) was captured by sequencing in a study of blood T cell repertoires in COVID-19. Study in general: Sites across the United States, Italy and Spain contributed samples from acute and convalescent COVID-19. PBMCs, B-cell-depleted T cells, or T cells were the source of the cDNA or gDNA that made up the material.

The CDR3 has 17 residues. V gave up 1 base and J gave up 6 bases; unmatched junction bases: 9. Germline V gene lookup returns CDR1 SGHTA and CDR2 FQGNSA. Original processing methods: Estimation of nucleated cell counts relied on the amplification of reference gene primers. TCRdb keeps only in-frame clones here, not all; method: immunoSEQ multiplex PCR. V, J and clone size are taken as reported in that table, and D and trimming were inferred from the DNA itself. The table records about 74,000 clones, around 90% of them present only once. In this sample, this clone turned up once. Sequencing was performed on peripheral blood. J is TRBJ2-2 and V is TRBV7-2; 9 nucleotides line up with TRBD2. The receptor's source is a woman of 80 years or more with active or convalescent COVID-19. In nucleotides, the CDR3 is TGTGCCAGCAGCTTAGGGTTCGCGGGAGGGCCCGCCGGGGAGCTGTTTTTT. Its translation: CASSLGFAGGPAGELFF. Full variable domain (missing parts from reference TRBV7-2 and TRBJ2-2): GAGVSQSPSNKVTEKGKDVELRCDPISGHTALYWYRQSLGQGLEFLIYFQGNSAPDKSGLPSDRFSAERTGGSVSTLTIQRTQQEDSAVYLCASSLGFAGGPAGELFFGEGSRLTVL.